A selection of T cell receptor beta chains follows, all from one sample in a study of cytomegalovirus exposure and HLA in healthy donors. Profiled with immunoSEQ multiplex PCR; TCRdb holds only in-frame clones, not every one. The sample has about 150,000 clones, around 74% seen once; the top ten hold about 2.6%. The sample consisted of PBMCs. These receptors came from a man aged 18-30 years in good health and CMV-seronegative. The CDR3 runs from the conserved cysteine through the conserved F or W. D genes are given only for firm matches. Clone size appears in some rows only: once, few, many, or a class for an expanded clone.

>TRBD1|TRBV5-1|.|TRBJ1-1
TGCGCCAGCAGCCTCCAGGGGGCCGGGACTGAAGCTTTCTTT
CASSLQGAGTEAFF
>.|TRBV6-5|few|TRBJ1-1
TGTGCCAGCAGTTACTCGAACGGGAACACTGAAGCTTTCTTT
CASSYSNGNTEAFF
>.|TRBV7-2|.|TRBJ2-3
TGTGCCAGCAGCCGCGTCCCAGATACGCAGTATTTT
CASSRVPDTQYF
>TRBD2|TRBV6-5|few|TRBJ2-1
TGTGCCAGCAGCTTCGGGGGGTTGTCCTACAATGAGCAGTTCTTC
CASSFGGLSYNEQFF
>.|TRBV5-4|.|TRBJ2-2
TGTGCCAGCAGTTACCCTACTAGTCCCACCGGGGAGCTGTTTTTT
CASSYPTSPTGELFF
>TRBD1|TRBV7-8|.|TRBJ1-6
TGTGCCAGCAGCTATCGGACAGGGAGGAGGGATTCACCCCTCCACTTT
CASSYRTGRRDSPLHF
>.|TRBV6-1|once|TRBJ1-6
TGTGCCAGCAATCCAACAGGAGTTACTTCACCCCTCCACTTT
CASNPTGVTSPLHF
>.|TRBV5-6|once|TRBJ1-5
TGTGCCAGCAGCTTGGTAGATCAGCCCCAGCATTTT
CASSLVDQPQHF
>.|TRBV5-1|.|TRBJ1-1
TGCGCCAGCAGCTTGGGCCCCGGCACTGAAGCTTTCTTT
CASSLGPGTEAFF
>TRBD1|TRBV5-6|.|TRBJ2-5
TGTGCCAGCAGCTTCTCAGGGGGCGAAGAGACCCAGTACTTC
CASSFSGGEETQYF
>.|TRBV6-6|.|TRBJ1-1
TGTGCCAGCAGCTACGGACAGCTGAACACTGAAGCTTTCTTT
CASSYGQLNTEAFF
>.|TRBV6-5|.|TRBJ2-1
TGTGCCAGCAGTCCCGGTACCTTGGTCTACAATGAGCAGTTCTTC
CASSPGTLVYNEQFF
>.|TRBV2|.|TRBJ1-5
TGTGCCAGCAGGGGAATAACAGGGAAGTTTCAGCCCCAGCATTTT
CASRGITGKFQPQHF
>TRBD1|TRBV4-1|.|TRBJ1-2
TGCGCCAGCAGCCAAGCCGGATTGAAAACTCCGGGACAGGGAGACTATGGCTACACCTTC
CASSQAGLKTPGQGDYGYTF
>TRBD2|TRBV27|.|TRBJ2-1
TGTGCCAGCAGTTTATCCATTCCCGGACTAGCGGGGGGGTGGAATGAGCAGTTCTTC
CASSLSIPGLAGGWNEQFF
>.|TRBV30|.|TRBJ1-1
TGTGCCTGCCGCGGGGATCGAGGGAGTGAAGCTTTCTTT
CACRGDRGSEAFF
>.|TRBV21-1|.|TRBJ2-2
TGTGCCAGCAGCAAAGAAGCGACTAGCGGTACTTCGAACACCGGGGAGCTGTTTTTT
CASSKEATSGTSNTGELFF
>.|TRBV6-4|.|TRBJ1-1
TGTGCCATCAGTGGCGTAAGTGACATGAACACTGAAGCTTTCTTT
CAISGVSDMNTEAFF
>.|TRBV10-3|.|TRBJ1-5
TGTGCCATCAGTGATTCCCAAGTGGGGAGGAATCAGCCCCAGCATTTT
CAISDSQVGRNQPQHF
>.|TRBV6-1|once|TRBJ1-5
TGTGCCTCCCAGCTAGAAGGGGGGGGTTTCCAGCCCCAGCATTTT
CASQLEGGGFQPQHF
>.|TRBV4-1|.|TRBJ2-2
TGCGCCAGCAGCCAAGATCGAAAGGGGAACCCCACCGGGGAGCTGTTTTTT
CASSQDRKGNPTGELFF
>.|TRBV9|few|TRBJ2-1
TGTGCCAGCAGCGTAGATGGGCTACGTCCTGAGCAGTTCTTC
CASSVDGLRPEQFF
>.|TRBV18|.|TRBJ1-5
TGTGCCAGCTCACCTTCAGGGGCAAGTCAGCCCCAGCATTTT
CASSPSGASQPQHF
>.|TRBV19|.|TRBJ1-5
TGTGCCAGTAGTATCTATAGTACCCCAAATCAGCCCCAGCATTTT
CASSIYSTPNQPQHF
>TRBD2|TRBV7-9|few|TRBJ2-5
TGTGCCAGCAGCTTAGGGGGTAGCGGGGTGCAAGAGACCCAGTACTTC
CASSLGGSGVQETQYF
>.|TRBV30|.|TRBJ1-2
TGTGCCTGGAGTGTGGCGGGAATCTCTAACTATGGCTACACCTTC
CAWSVAGISNYGYTF
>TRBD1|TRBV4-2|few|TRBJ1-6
TGTGCCAGCAGCCAAGATGGGACAGGCGGTAATTCACCCCTCCACTTT
CASSQDGTGGNSPLHF
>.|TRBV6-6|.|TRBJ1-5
TGTGCCAGCAGTTTGGGGGGGCATCTGCAGCCCCAGCATTTT
CASSLGGHLQPQHF
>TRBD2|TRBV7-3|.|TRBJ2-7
TGTGCCAGCAGCTTATTGGGCGGGGGGCTCTACGAGCAGTACTTC
CASSLLGGGLYEQYF
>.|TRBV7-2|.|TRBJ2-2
TGTGCCAGCAGCTTAATTCAGGGCACCGGGGAGCTGTTTTTT
CASSLIQGTGELFF
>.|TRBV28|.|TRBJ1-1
TGTGCCAGCAGTTTCGAAAGACAGGTCTACACTGAAGCTTTCTTT
CASSFERQVYTEAFF
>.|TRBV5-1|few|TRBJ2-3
TGCGCCAGCAGCCCTCTGTTGACAGCTAGCACAGATACGCAGTATTTT
CASSPLLTASTDTQYF
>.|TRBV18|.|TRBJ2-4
TGTGCCAGCTCACCGACGGGACTCCTCGTAGGCATTCAGTACTTC
CASSPTGLLVGIQYF
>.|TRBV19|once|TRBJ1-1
TGTGCCAGTAGTATGCCCCAGATGAACACTGAAGCTTTCTTT
CASSMPQMNTEAFF
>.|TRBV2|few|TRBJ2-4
TGTGCCAGCAGCGGTTCCACCCTAGCCAAAAACAGTCAGTACTTC
CASSGSTLAKNSQYF
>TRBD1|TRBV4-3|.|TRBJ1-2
TGCGCCAGCAGCCAAGCCCGACAGGGATGGGGCTACACCTTC
CASSQARQGWGYTF
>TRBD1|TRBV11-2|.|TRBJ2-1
TGTGCCAGCAGCCCCTTAACCGGACAGGGCCCTCGAGGGCGGTTCTTC
CASSPLTGQGPRGRFF
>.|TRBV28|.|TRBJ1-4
TGTGCCAGCAGCTATACTACAGGTCCTAAACTGTTTTTT
CASSYTTGPKLFF
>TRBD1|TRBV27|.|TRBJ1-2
TGTGCCAGCAGCCGGAGACAGGGGGCGGTTTCACAACCTACTAACTATGGCTACACCTTC
CASSRRQGAVSQPTNYGYTF
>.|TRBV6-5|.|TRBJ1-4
TGTGCCAGCAGCGGGCAGGGAAAACTGTTTTTT
CASSGQGKLFF
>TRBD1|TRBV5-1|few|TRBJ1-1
TGCGCCAGCAGAACCGGGACAGGGGGCACTGAAGCTTTCTTT
CASRTGTGGTEAFF
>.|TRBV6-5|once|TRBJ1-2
TGTGCCGTGGGGGGGCTGGGTAGCTATGGCTACACCTTC
CAVGGLGSYGYTF
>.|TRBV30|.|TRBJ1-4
TGTGCCTGGATTCGGCCTCTGGGCGAAAAACTGTTTTTT
CAWIRPLGEKLFF
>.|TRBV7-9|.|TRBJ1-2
TGTGCCAGCAGCTTAGGACAGGCAGCTAACTATGGCTACACCTTC
CASSLGQAANYGYTF
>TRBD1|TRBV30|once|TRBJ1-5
TGTGCCTGGAGTGCCGGGACAGGGTCTAATCAGCCCCAGCATTTT
CAWSAGTGSNQPQHF
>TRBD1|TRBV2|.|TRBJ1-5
TGTGCCAGCAGTGAATGGACAGGGGGACCGGGGCCCCGGCATTTT
CASSEWTGGPGPRHF
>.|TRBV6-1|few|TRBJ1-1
TGTGCCAGCAGAGACAGGACATCCTCGAACACTGAAGCTTTCTTT
CASRDRTSSNTEAFF
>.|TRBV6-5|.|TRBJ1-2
TGTGCCAGCACCCTACGGGGGGGCGCGAATGGCTACACCTTC
CASTLRGGANGYTF
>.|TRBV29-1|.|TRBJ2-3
TGCAGCGTTGTAGTACTCATATACACAGATACGCAGTATTTT
CSVVVLIYTDTQYF
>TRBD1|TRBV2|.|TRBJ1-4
TGTGCCAGCAGGTTGACAGGGGAGGATGAAAAACTGTTTTTT
CASRLTGEDEKLFF
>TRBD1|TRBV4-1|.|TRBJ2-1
TGCGCCAGCAGCCAAGAGTGGAGACAGGGGGCATACAATGAGCAGTTCTTC
CASSQEWRQGAYNEQFF
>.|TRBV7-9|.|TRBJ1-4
TGTGCCAGCAGCTTTAGGGAGGGAATGAATGAAAAACTGTTTTTT
CASSFREGMNEKLFF
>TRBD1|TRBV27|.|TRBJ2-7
TGTGCCAGCAGTTTATCGGGACAGGGTTCCTACGAGCAGTACTTC
CASSLSGQGSYEQYF
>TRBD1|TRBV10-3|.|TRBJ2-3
TGTGCCATCAGTGAGCTACAGGGGGCTACCACAGATACGCAGTATTTT
CAISELQGATTDTQYF
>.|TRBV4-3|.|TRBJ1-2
TGCGCCAGCAGCCAAGGGGTGACAGCAGCTAACTATGGCTACACCTTC
CASSQGVTAANYGYTF